This TCR beta chain was identified during a study of response to subunit inactivated influenza vaccine. MiXCR was run by TCRdb on the RT-PCR reads, yielding one entry per CDR3 protein. Of 300,000 to 350,000 distinct CDR3 sequences in the sample, around 22% were seen once. The CDR3 has 12 residues. Trimming stripped 11 bases from V and 4 bases from J, with 14 bases between. The germline V gene encodes CDR1 LNHDA and CDR2 SQIVND (reference sequence). The material was PBMCs from blood, obtained about 20 months after vaccination. V gene TRBV19 combines with J gene TRBJ1-1; D gene ambiguous. This clonotype was obtained from a man in his fifties or sixties who received an inactivated influenza vaccine. The CDR3 DNA reads TGTGCCGTCGGACGGAGGAGCACTGAAGCTTTCTTT. It yields the protein CAVGRRSTEAFF.